This passage covers 4 T cell receptor beta chains from one sample sequenced in a study of beta chain features in type 1 diabetes. Every bit of the isolated RNA underwent reverse transcription, so sequencing read expressed TCRB transcripts. Produced via immunoSEQ multiplex PCR; TCRdb's table is partial and in-frame only. Among roughly 150,000 clones, approximately 8.1% were seen once, and the ten largest hold about 0.6%. What was sequenced was central memory CD4+ T cells from blood. The source is a man aged 18 to 30 in good health.

This chain joins TRBV10-3 and TRBJ1-1; TRBD1 matches 7 bases. V was pared by 0 bases and J by 3 bases, with 10 bases of the junction left unmatched. Germline V gene data show CDR1 as ENHRY and CDR2 as SYGVKD. This CDR3 has 17 amino acids. CDR3 loop: CAISESIFRGRDTEAFF. CDR3 nucleotide sequence: TGTGCCATCAGTGAGTCGATCTTTAGGGGGCGCGACACTGAAGCTTTCTTT.

The gene calls are TRBV5-1 and TRBJ2-1, with TRBD2 identical over 16 bases. From germline, CDR1 is SGHRS and CDR2 YFSETQ. This CDR3 contains 18 residues. The V gene end was trimmed by 2 bases and the J gene end by 5 bases; junction bases not matched to a gene: 7. CDR3 nucleotide sequence: TGCGCCAGCAGCTTAGGGGGACTAGCGGGGGGGCAGAACAATGAGCAGTTCTTC. Translation gives CASSLGGLAGGQNNEQFF. The full variable domain, rest sourced from reference TRBV5-1 and TRBJ2-1, is KAGVTQTPRYLIKTRGQQVTLSCSPISGHRSVSWYQQTPGQGLQFLFEYFSETQRNKGNFPGRFSGRQFSNSRSEMNVSTLELGDSALYLCASSLGGLAGGQNNEQFFGPGTRLTVL.

This chain links TRBV28 with TRBJ1-2; a weak D match, TRBD1 (5 bases). This CDR3 is 14 amino acids long. Trimming stripped 8 bases from V and 1 base from J, with 14 bases between. Germline CDR1 and CDR2: MDHEN and SYDVKM. The CDR3 loop is CASRRMTVNYGYTF. The CDR3 DNA follows: TGTGCCAGCCGACGGATGACAGTTAACTATGGCTACACCTTC.

The gene calls are TRBV5-1 and TRBJ1-3; TRBD1 aligns across 10 bases. V was pared by 3 bases and J by 1 base, with 4 bases of the junction left unmatched. The CDR3 covers 16 residues. The V gene's germline CDR1 is SGHRS and CDR2 YFSETQ. The CDR3 DNA reads TGCGCCAGCAGCTGGGGACAGGGGCTTTCTGGAAACACCATATATTTT. It specifies CASSWGQGLSGNTIYF. The variable domain in full, with the rest retrieved from reference TRBV5-1 and TRBJ1-3, is KAGVTQTPRYLIKTRGQQVTLSCSPISGHRSVSWYQQTPGQGLQFLFEYFSETQRNKGNFPGRFSGRQFSNSRSEMNVSTLELGDSALYLCASSWGQGLSGNTIYFGEGSWLTVV.